This T cell receptor (beta chain) was identified during a study of T cells after yellow fever vaccination. Regarding the study as a whole: It was a weaker secondary response, yet one that peaked faster, at day 5 versus 15. Just a small share of clonotypes turned up in the CD4 compartment as well as the CD8 compartment.

This clonotype was counted ten times or more. Its antigen is as yet unknown. Trimming left V 1 base short and J 4 bases short, with 16 bases between. Germline V gene lookup returns CDR1 SGHTA and CDR2 FQGTGA. The CDR3 contains 16 residues. TCRdb reprocessed the 5' RACE reads via MiXCR and lists one record per CDR3 protein. The table lists 310,000 or so distinct CDR3 sequences, 3.6% of them singletons. The sample was PBMCs, taken on the day of the yellow fever booster vaccination. The chain carries TRBV7-3 and TRBJ1-1; D gene unclear. The sequence came from a man between 18 and 29 years old who received the YFV17D yellow fever vaccine. Here the CDR3 DNA reads TGTGCCAGCAGCTTAAATGCCGCGAAAATGGGCACTGAAGCTTTCTTT. Encoded protein: CASSLNAAKMGTEAFF. Looking up the rest from reference TRBV7-3 and TRBJ1-1 gives the full variable domain: GAGVSQTPSNKVTEKGKYVELRCDPISGHTALYWYRQSLGQGPEFLIYFQGTGAADDSGLPNDRFFAVRPEGSVSTLKIQRTERGDSAVYLCASSLNAAKMGTEAFFGQGTRLTVV.